A single sample is the source of the 25 T cell receptor beta chains below, sequenced in a study of T cells in Graves' hyperthyroidism and ophthalmopathy. TCR beta CDR3 region amplification was performed from RNA transcripts. The HTBI primer set served for first-round RT-PCR of the TCR CDR3. TCRdb re-called the multiplex PCR reads through MiXCR, storing one row per CDR3 protein. The table has roughly 380,000 distinct CDR3 sequences, around 14% seen once. Sequencing used blood. The receptors were gathered from a woman in her sixties or seventies with Graves' hyperthyroidism.

This clonotype was observed a handful of times. This chain connects TRBV6-6 to TRBJ2-1, with 10 bases identical to TRBD2. With 2 bases clipped from V and 3 bases from J, the junction kept 7 bases outside the gene matches. CDR3 length: 17 amino acids. Germline assignment: CDR1 MNHNY and CDR2 SVGAGI (reference sequence). CDR3 amino acids: CASSYGASGSRYNEQFF. The DNA of the CDR3 is TGTGCCAGCAGTTACGGCGCTAGCGGGAGCCGCTACAATGAGCAGTTCTTC.

This chain uses TRBV20-1 with TRBJ1-5; unclear D gene. The CDR3 loop spans 15 amino acids. V was clipped by 6 bases and J by 0 bases, with 15 bases between them. Germline CDR1 DFQATT, CDR2 SNEGSKA (reference sequence). The CDR3 DNA is TGCAGTGCCCTAAAGGAGGGTTATAGCAATCAGCCCCAGCATTTT. This encodes CSALKEGYSNQPQHF.

This clonotype has only a few counts. The gene calls are TRBV19 and TRBJ2-7; 9 positions agree with TRBD2. This CDR3 region has 14 residues. V trimming: 7 bases; J trimming: 3 bases; junction bases outside the gene matches: 7. Germline CDR1 LNHDA, CDR2 SQIVND (reference sequence). The CDR3 loop reads CASTRASGIYEQYF. DNA for the CDR3: TGTGCCAGTACGAGGGCTAGCGGGATCTACGAGCAGTACTTC.

The J gene is TRBJ1-6, the V gene TRBV5-1; TRBD1 agrees at 8 bases. The CDR3 covers 17 residues. V gave up 2 bases and J gave up 10 bases; unmatched junction bases: 14. Germline CDR1 reads SGHRS; CDR2 reads YFSETQ. The CDR3 spells CASSFFPGQDTGSPLHF. In DNA form, the CDR3 reads TGCGCCAGCAGCTTCTTTCCGGGACAGGATACTGGGTCACCCCTCCACTTT.

This clonotype has a count of ten or more. V usage is TRBV28 and J usage is TRBJ2-3; 7 bases align to TRBD2. V trimming: 4 bases; J trimming: 6 bases; junction bases outside the gene matches: 10. The CDR3 covers 15 residues. CDR1 and CDR2 from the germline V gene are MDHEN and SYDVKM. The CDR3 here is CASSSGGVISDTQYF. The CDR3 DNA reads TGTGCCAGCAGTTCGGGAGGCGTTATTTCTGATACGCAGTATTTT.

This clonotype was observed a handful of times. The V and J genes are TRBV20-1 and TRBJ2-3; 9 bases agree with TRBD2. Germline CDR1 reads DFQATT; CDR2 reads SNEGSKA (reference sequence). The CDR3 covers 14 residues. Germline trimming cut 7 bases from V and 4 bases from J; bases unmatched to any gene: 9. The CDR3 DNA reads as TGCAGTGGGGCCGGGACTAGCAACTCAGATACGCAGTATTTT. Translated, it gives CSGAGTSNSDTQYF.

The chain uses TRBV6-1 and TRBJ2-5; 11 nucleotides line up with TRBD2. V was clipped by 6 bases and J by 1 base; unmatched bases: 4. Germline assignment: CDR1 MNHNS and CDR2 SASEGT. CDR3 size: 15 residues. The CDR3 here is CASRRLAGFQETQYF. The CDR3, as DNA: TGTGCCAGCAGGCGACTAGCGGGATTCCAAGAGACCCAGTACTTC.

This clonotype was picked up many times. The V gene is TRBV30, the J gene TRBJ1-2; D is unclear. Germline values: CDR1 GTSNPN, CDR2 SVGIG (reference sequence). The V end lost 2 bases, the J end lost 4 bases, and 17 bases lay between the germline ends. The CDR3 contains 15 residues. CDR3 loop: CAWSRGLGWIYGYTF. The DNA of the CDR3 is TGTGCCTGGAGTCGAGGGTTGGGATGGATCTATGGCTACACCTTC.

V is TRBV5-1 and J is TRBJ2-1, with 12 bases matching TRBD1. The germline V gene encodes CDR1 SGHRS and CDR2 YFSETQ. The trim removed 4 bases at V and 3 bases at J, leaving 14 bases unmatched. The CDR3 is made up of 19 amino acids. The CDR3 region has the DNA TGCGCCAGCAGCCCCTCCGGGACAGGGGGCGGCGGTAACTACAATGAGCAGTTCTTC. It encodes CASSPSGTGGGGNYNEQFF. The variable domain in full, completed from reference TRBV5-1 and TRBJ2-1, reads KAGVTQTPRYLIKTRGQQVTLSCSPISGHRSVSWYQQTPGQGLQFLFEYFSETQRNKGNFPGRFSGRQFSNSRSEMNVSTLELGDSALYLCASSPSGTGGGGNYNEQFFGPGTRLTVL.

This chain uses TRBV5-1 with TRBJ2-5; TRBD2 agrees at 12 bases. CDR1 is SGHRS, CDR2 YFSETQ, per germline. This CDR3 is built from 18 residues. V shed 0 bases and J 5 bases; nucleotides not matched to a gene: 11. The CDR3 protein is CASSLGLAGDRGRETQYF. The CDR3 DNA sequence: TGCGCCAGCAGCTTGGGACTAGCGGGAGATAGGGGCAGGGAGACCCAGTACTTC.

The rearrangement uses TRBV4-1 and TRBJ2-5, with 10 bases matching TRBD1. Trimming cost V 3 bases and J 2 bases; bases outside gene matches: 6. The V gene's germline CDR1 is MGHRA and CDR2 YSYEKL. This CDR3 region has 16 residues. The CDR3 DNA sequence: TGCGCCAGCAGCCACCCGGACAGGGGGGTTCAAGAGACCCAGTACTTC. This sequence encodes CASSHPDRGVQETQYF.

Only a few counts were recorded for this clonotype. V is TRBV18 and J is TRBJ2-3; D unresolved. Germline values: CDR1 KGHSH, CDR2 LQKENI. The ends were cut back, 2 bases at V and 3 bases at J, with 15 bases in the middle. The CDR3 runs to 16 residues. The CDR3 coding sequence is TGTGCCAGCTCACCATTCCCACCCCGGCCGACAGATACGCAGTATTTT. It encodes CASSPFPPRPTDTQYF.

This sequence joins TRBV15 and TRBJ1-5; D perhaps matches TRBD1 (5 bases). Germline loops: CDR1 LNHNV, CDR2 YYDKDF (reference sequence). V lost 5 bases and J lost 4, with 18 bases in between. This CDR3 is 16 amino acids long. CDR3 sequence: CATSPREVGGNQPQHF. The DNA of the CDR3 is TGTGCCACCAGCCCGAGGGAGGTGGGGGGGAATCAGCCCCAGCATTTT.

At least ten counts were recorded for this clonotype. The chain uses TRBV12-3 or TRBV12-4 and TRBJ2-7; tentatively, D is TRBD2 (5 bases). The CDR3 covers 13 residues. Trimming cost V 6 bases and J 3 bases, with 12 bases left between them. This CDR3 reads CASSPGRGYEQYF. The CDR3 DNA sequence: TGTGCCAGCAGCCCCGGCCGGGGCTACGAGCAGTACTTC.

This clonotype was seen only a few times. The V gene is TRBV10-1, the J gene TRBJ2-6; possibly TRBD1 for D (6 bases). There are 16 residues in the CDR3. V was pared by 8 bases and J by 5 bases, with 19 bases between. Germline V gene lookup returns CDR1 WNHNN and CDR2 SYGVQD (reference sequence). CDR3 sequence (DNA): TGCGCCAGCCTCCCCACACAGGGATGGTGGGCCAACGTCCTGACTTTC. Translation: CASLPTQGWWANVLTF.

In this sample, this clonotype turned up a few times. The chain is built from TRBV19 and TRBJ1-1; D gene uncertain. The CDR3 length is 13 residues. Trimming took off 4 bases at V and 6 bases at J, with 12 bases between the two ends. Germline loops: CDR1 LNHDA, CDR2 SQIVND (reference sequence). The CDR3 sequence is CASSTGRRAEAFF. The CDR3 coding sequence is TGTGCCAGTAGTACGGGGAGGAGGGCTGAAGCTTTCTTT.

There are many counts of this clonotype. The chain combines TRBV27 with TRBJ2-1; no firm D call. Trimming removed 6 bases at V and 7 bases at J, with 13 bases between. There are 13 residues in the CDR3. Germline V lookup: CDR1 MNHEY, CDR2 SMNVEV (reference sequence). CDR3 loop: CASRGGIGNEQFF. Here the CDR3 DNA reads TGTGCCAGCAGAGGCGGTATAGGAAATGAGCAGTTCTTC.

The chain carries TRBV10-3 and TRBJ2-7; D remains ambiguous. The ends were cut back, 4 bases at V and 6 bases at J, with 10 bases in the middle. In germline, CDR1 is ENHRY, CDR2 SYGVKD. This CDR3 is built from 12 residues. For the CDR3, the DNA is TGTGCCATCAGTGGGGTCTGGTCCGAGCAGTACTTC. Protein product: CAISGVWSEQYF.

This clonotype has a handful of counts. This CDR3 is CSGLGTSGSTNEQFF. CDR3 nucleotide sequence: TGCAGCGGACTGGGGACTAGCGGGAGCACCAATGAGCAGTTCTTC. The rearrangement joins TRBV29-1 to TRBJ2-1, with 14 bases that match TRBD2. Germline CDR1 SQVTM, CDR2 ANQGSEA. The CDR3 has 15 amino acids. V was clipped by 7 bases and J by 6 bases; unmatched bases: 8.

Sample share makes this clonotype medium-sized. V usage is TRBV5-8 and J usage is TRBJ2-5; TRBD1 might be the D (6 bases). Trimming removed 4 bases from V and 2 bases from J, with 12 bases in between. Per the germline V gene, CDR1 is SGHTS and CDR2 is YDEGEE. The CDR3 totals 14 residues. DNA for the CDR3: TGTGCCAGCAGCCCCCGAGGACAGCAAGAGACCCAGTACTTC. This sequence encodes CASSPRGQQETQYF.

This clonotype was observed many times. This sequence joins TRBV30 and TRBJ2-6, with a weak D call TRBD2 (6 bases). The germline V gene has CDR1 GTSNPN and CDR2 SVGIG (reference sequence). The CDR3 runs 15 residues. Trimming pared 2 bases from V and 2 bases from J, leaving 10 bases between. The CDR3 region is CAWSRPGAGANVLTF. The CDR3 DNA follows: TGTGCCTGGAGTCGCCCGGGGGCTGGGGCCAACGTCCTGACTTTC.

This clonotype was detected only a few times. This chain uses TRBV19 with TRBJ2-1; a possible D gene is TRBD1 (9 bases). The CDR3 extends over 18 amino acids. V was shortened by 4 bases and J by 4 bases, with 23 bases between the two germline ends. CDR1 is LNHDA and CDR2 is SQIVND in the germline V gene (reference sequence). The CDR3 sequence is CASSRQGVRTSGYNEQFF. The CDR3 DNA sequence: TGTGCCAGTAGTAGACAGGGGGTCAGAACTAGCGGATACAATGAGCAGTTCTTC.

CDR3 sequence reads: CASTQEGSGSVVAWEQFF. CDR3 sequence (DNA): TGTGCCAGCACCCAGGAAGGGAGCGGGTCAGTTGTGGCGTGGGAGCAGTTCTTC. The V and J genes are TRBV5-4 and TRBJ2-1; D might be TRBD2 (6 bases). The CDR3 has 18 amino acids. Germline V lookup: CDR1 SGHNT, CDR2 YYREEE (reference sequence). V shed 6 bases and J shed 10 bases, with 32 bases lying between them.

There are many counts of this clonotype. The chain joins TRBV6-1 to TRBJ1-5; TRBD1 is a possible D gene (5 bases). Trimming took 2 bases from V and 4 from J, leaving 12 bases between them. The CDR3 is made up of 15 amino acids. CDR1 MNHNS and CDR2 SASEGT come from the germline V gene. The CDR3 spells CASSERSGRNQPQHF. The CDR3, as DNA: TGTGCCAGCAGTGAACGGTCAGGGAGAAATCAGCCCCAGCATTTT.

As regards this clonotype: This may stem from a read error, because a much larger clone lies one nucleotide away. This sequence joins TRBV13 and TRBJ1-4; no reliable D call. This CDR3 contains 13 residues. Germline CDR1 reads PRHDT; CDR2 reads FYEKMQ (reference sequence). DNA for the CDR3: TGTGCCAGCAGCTTTGGCGACACTGAAAAACCGTTTTTT. Protein product: CASSFGDTEKPFF.